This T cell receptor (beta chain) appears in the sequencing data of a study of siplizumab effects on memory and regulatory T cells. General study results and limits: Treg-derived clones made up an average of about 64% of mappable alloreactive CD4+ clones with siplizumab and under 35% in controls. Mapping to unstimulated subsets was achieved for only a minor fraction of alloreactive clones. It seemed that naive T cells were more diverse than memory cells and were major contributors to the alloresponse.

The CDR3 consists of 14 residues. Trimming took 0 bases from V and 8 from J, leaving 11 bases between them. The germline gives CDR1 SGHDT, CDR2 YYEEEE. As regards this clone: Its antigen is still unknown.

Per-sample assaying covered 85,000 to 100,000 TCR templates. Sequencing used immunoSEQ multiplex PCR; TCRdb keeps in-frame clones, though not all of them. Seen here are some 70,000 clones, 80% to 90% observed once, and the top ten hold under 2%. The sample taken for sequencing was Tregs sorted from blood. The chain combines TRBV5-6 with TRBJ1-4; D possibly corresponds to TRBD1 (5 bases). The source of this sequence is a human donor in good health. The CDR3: CASSLVDIEEKLFF. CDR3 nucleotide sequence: TGTGCCAGCAGCTTGGTGGACATTGAAGAAAAACTGTTTTTT.